The 22 T cell receptor beta chains reported below all come from one sample, sequenced in a study of blood T cells in healthy people across ages. Together with a sample-barcoded 5' primer, a J-beta primer mix was included in a second PCR lasting roughly 6 to 12 cycles. Each CDR3 protein gets one entry after TCRdb re-called the 5' RACE reads with MiXCR. The table records about 1.8 million distinct CDR3 sequences, around half of them present only once. Sequencing was done on a sample of blood. The receptors were gathered from a woman in her 40s in good health.

This chain joins TRBV7-2 and TRBJ2-1, with 8 bases aligning to TRBD2. The DNA end lines up better with TRBJ2-7; the J call may be wrong. Germline V lookup: CDR1 SGHTA, CDR2 FQGNSA. CDR3 length: 15 residues. The CDR3 loop is CASSLERGQYNEQYF. For the CDR3, the DNA is TGTGCCAGCAGCTTAGAGCGGGGGCAATACAATGAGCAGTACTTC.

The chain combines TRBV12-3 or TRBV12-4 with TRBJ2-1, with TRBD2 as a possible D gene (6 bases). The germline V and J ends were trimmed by 3 bases and 0 bases, with 12 bases remaining between them. The CDR3 runs to 16 residues. The CDR3 nucleotides are TGTGCCAGCAGTTTTGGGCGGGGTAGCTCCTACAATGAGCAGTTCTTC. Its translation: CASSFGRGSSYNEQFF.

The chain employs TRBV7-3 and TRBJ2-3, with 10 positions matching TRBD2. V trimming: 5 bases; J trimming: 0 bases; junction bases outside the gene matches: 5. CDR3 size: 16 residues. From germline, CDR1 is SGHTA and CDR2 FQGTGA. CDR3 sequence: CASSPISGGSTDTQYF. The CDR3 bases are TGTGCCAGCAGCCCCATTAGCGGGGGGAGCACAGATACGCAGTATTTT.

This clonotype appeared a few times. One end of the junction fails to match germline, which may point to a read error. This chain joins TRBV10-3 and TRBJ1-6; no clear D gene. The CDR3 totals 14 residues. Per the germline V gene, CDR1 is ENHRY and CDR2 is SYGVKD. The CDR3 DNA reads as TGTGCCATCAGTGTGGATTTTGTGGATTCACCCCTTCACTTT. Translating gives CAISVDFVDSPLHF.

This clonotype was recorded only once. The gene calls are TRBV24-1 and TRBJ1-4, with TRBD1 identical over 7 bases. The CDR3 sequence is 14 residues long. Trimming removed 4 bases from V and 8 bases from J; junction bases left unmatched: 6. Germline V gene sequence: CDR1 KGHDR, CDR2 SFDVKD. The CDR3 DNA sequence: TGTGCCACCAGTGACCGGACAGGAGAGGAAAAACTGTTTTTT. It specifies CATSDRTGEEKLFF.

This clonotype has just a few counts. The chain couples TRBV14 to TRBJ2-5; D gene uncertain. This CDR3 comprises 15 residues. V lost 3 bases and J 5 bases, leaving 16 bases between the germline ends. CDR1 is SGHDN, CDR2 FVKESK, per germline. CDR3 sequence: CASSHGVSWRETQYF. The CDR3 bases are TGTGCCAGCAGCCATGGGGTGTCTTGGCGGGAGACCCAGTACTTC.

The chain has TRBV3-1 and TRBJ2-1; D uncertain. Germline-derived CDR1 and CDR2 are LGHDT and YNNKEL (reference sequence). Trimming removed 3 bases at V and 7 bases at J, with 10 bases between. This CDR3 contains 13 residues. The CDR3 loop reads CASSQNEQNEQFF. As DNA, the CDR3 is TGTGCCAGCAGCCAGAACGAGCAAAATGAGCAGTTCTTC.

This clonotype was recorded a few times. The V and J genes are TRBV10-3 and TRBJ2-5, with 10 bases matching TRBD1. V lost 10 bases to trimming and J lost 1 base; unmatched junction nucleotides: 6. The V gene's germline CDR1 is ENHRY and CDR2 SYGVKD. This CDR3 is 14 amino acids long. The CDR3, as DNA: TGTGCCACGACAGGGGGCGCCACCCAAGAGACCCAGTACTTC. This translates into CATTGGATQETQYF.

The V gene is TRBV4-1, the J gene TRBJ2-1; 8 bases are shared with TRBD2. Germline CDR1 is MGHRA and CDR2 is YSYEKL. V gave up 0 bases and J gave up 4 bases; unmatched junction bases: 5. The CDR3 is 16 amino acids. The CDR3 protein is CASSQDRASGYNEQFF. The CDR3 DNA is TGCGCCAGCAGCCAAGATAGGGCTAGCGGGTACAATGAGCAGTTCTTC.

This clonotype was recorded a few times. V gene TRBV29-1 combines with J gene TRBJ2-1; D might be TRBD2 (5 bases). The germline V gene has CDR1 SQVTM and CDR2 ANQGSEA. This CDR3 comprises 15 residues. Trimming pared 1 base from V and 8 bases from J, leaving 18 bases between. CDR3 amino acids: CSVEGVAPAQYEQFF. CDR3 coding DNA: TGCAGCGTTGAAGGGGTAGCGCCCGCACAGTATGAGCAGTTCTTC.

The rearrangement links TRBV4-3 to TRBJ2-7, with TRBD2 as a possible D gene (6 bases). Trimming removed 0 bases at V and 3 bases at J, with 12 bases between. CDR1 is LGHNA, CDR2 YSLEER, per germline. This CDR3 has 15 amino acids. CDR3 loop: CASSQDLRGSYEQYF. CDR3 nucleotide sequence: TGCGCCAGCAGCCAAGATCTTCGGGGGAGCTACGAGCAGTACTTC.

The rearrangement links TRBV7-2 to TRBJ2-1; no clear D gene. Germline CDR1 SGHTA, CDR2 FQGNSA. The length of the CDR3 is 13 residues. Trimming took off 1 base at V and 13 bases at J, with 14 bases between the two ends. CDR3: CASSLDNQQTQFF. DNA of the CDR3: TGTGCCAGCAGCTTAGACAACCAACAGACCCAGTTCTTC. The full variable domain, completed using reference TRBV7-2 and TRBJ2-1, is GAGVSQSPSNKVTEKGKDVELRCDPISGHTALYWYRQSLGQGLEFLIYFQGNSAPDKSGLPSDRFSAERTGGSVSTLTIQRTQQEDSAVYLCASSLDNQQTQFFGPGTRLTVL.

This clonotype has a single count. The rearrangement links TRBV3-1 to TRBJ2-4; weak D call: TRBD2 (5 bases). CDR3 length: 13 residues. Per germline, CDR1 LGHDT and CDR2 YNNKEL (reference sequence). Trimming pared 3 bases from V and 6 bases from J, leaving 9 bases between. DNA of the CDR3: TGTGCCAGCAGCCAGGCTGCGGGAAACATTCAGTACTTC. Its protein is CASSQAAGNIQYF.

This clonotype showed up many times. This chain connects TRBV2 to TRBJ2-7; D gene ambiguous. The CDR3 runs 13 residues. Per germline, CDR1 SNHLY and CDR2 FYNNEI. V was clipped by 3 bases and J by 1 base, with 7 bases between them. The CDR3 DNA follows: TGTGCCAGCAGTGACGGCGGATCCTACGAGCAGTACTTC. Translating it yields CASSDGGSYEQYF.

The rearrangement joins TRBV7-3 to TRBJ2-3; 10 bases are shared with TRBD2. Trimming took 5 bases from V and 4 from J; bases not matched to a gene: 6. Germline V gene data show CDR1 as SGHTA and CDR2 as FQGTGA. This CDR3 comprises 15 residues. The CDR3 loop is CASSPKRGGADTQYF. The CDR3 DNA reads as TGTGCCAGCAGCCCCAAGCGGGGGGGCGCAGATACGCAGTATTTT.

The V and J genes are TRBV4-3 and TRBJ1-4; D may be TRBD1 (5 bases). Trimming removed 5 bases from V and 7 bases from J, with 14 bases in between. CDR3 length: 14 residues. Germline CDR1 reads LGHNA; CDR2 reads YSLEER. This chain's CDR3 is CASSFGALTEKLFF. The DNA of the CDR3 is TGCGCCAGCAGCTTCGGGGCCCTAACTGAAAAACTGTTTTTT.

The chain couples TRBV30 to TRBJ1-1, with a weak D call TRBD1 (6 bases). V lost 2 bases, J lost 4 bases, and 8 bases lay in between. Germline lookup yields CDR1 GTSNPN and CDR2 SVGIG (reference sequence). The CDR3 sequence is 12 residues long. This chain's CDR3 is CAWSHRVTEAFF. In DNA form, the CDR3 reads TGTGCCTGGAGTCACAGGGTCACTGAAGCTTTCTTT.

This clonotype occurred a few times. A much more abundant neighbour one base away suggests this may be a read error. This rearrangement joins TRBV5-6 to TRBJ2-5; TRBD1 matches at 9 bases. Near its end, the DNA agrees better with TRBJ2-7, so the J call may be wrong. The CDR3 covers 14 residues. Germline V lookup: CDR1 SGHDT, CDR2 YYEEEE. DNA for the CDR3: TGTGCCAGCAGCTGGGGACAGGGCTTCTACGAGCAGTACTTC. Translated, it gives CASSWGQGFYEQYF.

This clonotype showed up just a few times. The chain combines TRBV20-1 with TRBJ2-5; TRBD2 agrees at 11 bases. V dropped 3 bases and J dropped 4; count of bases not matched to a gene: 7. The germline gives CDR1 DFQATT, CDR2 SNEGSKA (reference sequence). This CDR3 is 15 amino acids long. The CDR3 spells CSASRPSGGPETQYF. The CDR3 DNA sequence: TGCAGTGCTAGCCGGCCTAGCGGGGGGCCAGAGACCCAGTACTTC.

The chain employs TRBV6-5 and TRBJ2-5; 9 nucleotides match TRBD1. The end of the DNA aligns better with TRBJ2-7, so the J call may be wrong. This CDR3 spans 15 amino acids. Germline values: CDR1 MNHEY, CDR2 SVGAGI. CDR3 amino acids: CASRPGQGSYYEQYF. CDR3 nucleotides: TGTGCCAGCAGGCCTGGACAGGGGTCCTACTACGAGCAGTACTTC.

The chain has TRBV6-5 and TRBJ1-2, with unresolved D. The CDR3 is 13 residues long. CDR1 MNHEY and CDR2 SVGAGI come from the germline V gene. The V and J ends lost 4 bases and 8 bases respectively, with 14 bases between them. The CDR3 nucleotides are TGTGCCAGCAGTTTCTCAGGACCTCGGGGCTACACCTTC. As protein: CASSFSGPRGYTF.

The V call is TRBV28, the J call TRBJ2-6; TRBD1 matches at 8 bases. Per the germline V gene, CDR1 is MDHEN and CDR2 is SYDVKM. Germline trimming cut 7 bases from V and 0 bases from J; bases unmatched to any gene: 8. The CDR3 has 17 residues. The CDR3 DNA reads as TGTGCCAGCACCACGGGACAGGAACCCTCTGGGGCCAACGTCCTGACTTTC. Protein product: CASTTGQEPSGANVLTF.